Listed below are T cell receptor beta chains from one sample, sequenced in a study of regulatory T cells in long-lasting Graves disease. TCRdb analysed the multiplex PCR reads with MiXCR anew, one entry per CDR3 protein. The sample shows 600,000 to 650,000 distinct CDR3 sequences, approximately 15% of them seen only once. These data also formed part of another study, on T cells in Graves' hyperthyroidism and ophthalmopathy.

Sequenced here: peripheral blood mononuclear cells (PBMCs), sampled at new diagnosis, from a patient treated with antithyroid drugs. The source of these receptors is a woman in her twenties or thirties with Graves disease. The CDR3 runs from the conserved cysteine through the conserved F or W. D genes are given only for firm matches. For some rows the clone size is stated as once, few or many, or as a class when expanded; others skip it.

TRBJ2-7 - TRBV12-3/TRBV12-4 many TGTGCCAGCAGTCGCGTTCCCTTGGACAGAGCCTACGAGCAGTACTTC CASSRVPLDRAYEQYF
TRBJ2-1 TRBD2 TRBV7-2 - TGTGCCAGCAGCTTAGACGGGGGGTCCACTTCAAGTGAGCAGTTCTTC CASSLDGGSTSSEQFF
TRBJ1-2 - TRBV12-3/TRBV12-4 few TGTGCCAGCAGTTTATGGGCAGATGACAGTCATGGCTACACCTTC CASSLWADDSHGYTF
TRBJ2-7 - TRBV30 - TGTGCCTGGAGTGTAACACTACCTTCCTACGAGCAGTACTTC CAWSVTLPSYEQYF
TRBJ2-7 - TRBV9 - TGTGCCAGCAGCCCGACAGGTAGATCCTACGAGCAGTACTTC CASSPTGRSYEQYF
TRBJ1-5 TRBD1 TRBV6-1 few TGTGCCAGCAGTGAAGGAGTGGGACAGGGCGATCAGCCCCAGCATTTT CASSEGVGQGDQPQHF
TRBJ1-4 - TRBV27 few TGTGCCAGCAGTCCCCTGGGCGCAGGAACTAATGAAAAACTGTTTTTT CASSPLGAGTNEKLFF
TRBJ1-5 TRBD1 TRBV5-1 - TGCGCCAGCAGCTTTACAGGGGCGGGCAATCAGCCCCAGCATTTT CASSFTGAGNQPQHF
TRBJ2-2 - TRBV5-1 - TGCGCCAGCAGCTTCGGGAGTAACACCGGGGAGCTGTTTTTT CASSFGSNTGELFF
TRBJ2-7 - TRBV28 many TGTGCCAGCAGTTTCCTAGGTGGGGGTCCCTCCTACGAGCAGTACTTC CASSFLGGGPSYEQYF
TRBJ2-1 TRBD2 TRBV3-1 - TGTGCCAGCAGCCAGACCTCGTTAAGGGCGGGAGTCCGTGAGCAGTTCTTC CASSQTSLRAGVREQFF
TRBJ2-1 - TRBV30 many TGTGCCTGGAGTGTCACCGTGTACAATGAGCAGTTCTTC CAWSVTVYNEQFF
TRBJ1-5 TRBD1 TRBV4-1 - TGCGCCAGCAGCCAAGGACCGCGGCAGGGGGCTTATCAGCCCCAGCATTTT CASSQGPRQGAYQPQHF
TRBJ1-2 - TRBV7-9 - TGTGCCAGCAGCCGCCGGATGAACATCTATGGCTACACCTTC CASSRRMNIYGYTF
TRBJ2-1 - TRBV9 few TGTGCCAGCAGCGGAATCCCGGGTGGCAATGAGCAGTTCTTC CASSGIPGGNEQFF
TRBJ2-7 TRBD1 TRBV28 many TGTGCCAGCAGTTCGGCCTCGGGACAGGGTTTGGGTGAGCAGTACTTC CASSSASGQGLGEQYF